What follows are 20 T cell receptor beta chains derived from one specimen sequenced in a study of TIL therapy for anti-PD-1-resistant metastatic lung cancer. The libraries were made with immunoSEQ v3. Assay used: immunoSEQ multiplex PCR; TCRdb lists only in-frame clones, some missing. The table records roughly 92,000 clones, under 70% of them present only once. Regarding time point: pre-treatment sample, taken before nivolumab and TIL therapy. Pleural nodules or supraclavicular lymph nodes made up most of the excised metastases sampled. Sequenced material: tumor tissue, taken at baseline. The receptor source for this set is a person between 25 and 80 years old with non-small cell lung cancer.

This clone was detected ten times or more. In nucleotides, the CDR3 is TGTGCCAGCAGCCTGGGACTAGCGGAACAAGAGACCCAGTACTTC. This gives the protein CASSLGLAEQETQYF. The chain couples TRBV11-2 to TRBJ2-5, with 11 bases fitting TRBD2. The CDR3 has 15 amino acids. Germline trimming cut 5 bases from V and 2 bases from J; bases unmatched to any gene: 4. Germline assignment: CDR1 SGHAT and CDR2 FQNNGV. Drawing the rest from reference TRBV11-2 and TRBJ2-5, the complete variable domain is EAGVAQSPRYKIIEKRQSVAFWCNPISGHATLYWYQQILGQGPKLLIQFQNNGVVDDSQLPKDRFSAERLKGVDSTLKIQPAKLEDSAVYLCASSLGLAEQETQYFGPGTRLLVL.

This clone was counted many times. The chain uses TRBV28 and TRBJ1-4; a weak D match, TRBD1 (6 bases). The CDR3 sequence is 16 residues long. The germline V gene has CDR1 MDHEN and CDR2 SYDVKM. The V gene lost 5 bases and the J gene lost 3 bases, with 16 bases spanning the gap. The CDR3 DNA is TGTGCCAGCAGTGGACAGCCGATGCAAGCTAATGAAAAACTGTTTTTT. Protein sequence: CASSGQPMQANEKLFF. Complete variable domain (other parts from reference TRBV28 and TRBJ1-4): DVKVTQSSRYLVKRTGEKVFLECVQDMDHENMFWYRQDPGLGLRLIYFSYDVKMKEKGDIPEGYSVSREKKERFSLILESASTNQTSMYLCASSGQPMQANEKLFFGSGTQLSVL.

This rearrangement joins TRBV28 to TRBJ2-5, with 9 bases lining up with TRBD1. Trimming at V came to 6 bases and at J to 5 bases, leaving 16 bases not matched to a gene. CDR3 length: 17 residues. Germline CDR1 is MDHEN and CDR2 is SYDVKM. This chain's CDR3 is CASRLISDRGVWETQYF. The DNA for the CDR3 is TGTGCCAGCAGGTTGATCTCGGACAGGGGAGTGTGGGAGACCCAGTACTTC.

For the CDR3, the DNA is TGCGCCAGCAGCAACGGACTAAAGCTGTTTTTT. Amino acids: CASSNGLKLFF. The genes are TRBV5-1 and TRBJ2-2; possibly TRBD2 for D (6 bases). The CDR3 is made up of 11 amino acids. Germline assignment: CDR1 SGHRS and CDR2 YFSETQ. V was trimmed by 4 bases and J by 12 bases, leaving 10 bases between them.

The V gene is TRBV4-3, the J gene TRBJ1-3, with unresolved D. This CDR3 is 15 amino acids long. Germline loops: CDR1 LGHNA, CDR2 YSLEER. Between the trimmed V and J ends, which lost 1 base and 0 bases, there was a span of 7 bases. The CDR3 region has the DNA TGCGCCAGCAGCCAAGTATTACTCTCTGGAAACACCATATATTTT. Its translation: CASSQVLLSGNTIYF.

The chain couples TRBV15 to TRBJ2-2; 7 positions agree with TRBD1. CDR3 length equals 14 residues. Trimming cost V 3 bases and J 10 bases; bases outside gene matches: 8. The germline V gene has CDR1 LNHNV and CDR2 YYDKDF (reference sequence). In DNA form, the CDR3 reads TGTGCCACCAGCAGTGCCTACAGGGGCGCGGAGCTGTTTTTT. Its protein is CATSSAYRGAELFF.

The chain joins TRBV6-5 to TRBJ1-1, with D unclear. Germline CDR1 MNHEY, CDR2 SVGAGI. V was cut by 5 bases and J by 2 bases, with 15 bases left in between. The CDR3 loop spans 15 amino acids. CDR3 nucleotide sequence: TGTGCCAGCAGTACCCATAGGAGGCCCAACACTGAAGCTTTCTTT. It is translated as CASSTHRRPNTEAFF.

The chain is built from TRBV24-1 and TRBJ2-7; possibly TRBD2 for D (5 bases). The V gene's germline CDR1 is KGHDR and CDR2 SFDVKD. V dropped 3 bases and J dropped 5 bases, with 10 bases sitting between them. This CDR3 is built from 13 residues. Here the CDR3 DNA reads TGTGCCACCAGTGATGGACTGGGAGACGAGCAGTACTTC. As protein: CATSDGLGDEQYF.

The gene calls are TRBV2 and TRBJ1-2; D not certain. CDR3 length equals 16 residues. Germline V lookup: CDR1 SNHLY, CDR2 FYNNEI. Trimming cost V 6 bases and J 2 bases, with 19 bases left between them. The CDR3 sequence is CASSSSRGPGNYGYTF. In DNA, the CDR3 is TGTGCCAGCAGCTCCAGTCGTGGACCGGGCAACTATGGCTACACCTTC.

A single count supports this clone. The CDR3 DNA reads as TGCGCCAGCAGCCAGGGGGGACTAGCGGGTTTAGATACGCAGTATTTT. Translating it yields CASSQGGLAGLDTQYF. The V and J genes are TRBV4-3 and TRBJ2-3, with TRBD2 matching over 12 bases. This CDR3 comprises 16 residues. With V trimmed by 3 bases and J by 5 bases, 6 bases remained unmatched. The V gene's germline CDR1 is LGHNA and CDR2 YSLEER.

This clone appeared once. V usage is TRBV5-5 and J usage is TRBJ2-1, with D possibly being TRBD2 (6 bases). The V and J ends lost 0 bases and 2 bases respectively, with 15 bases between them. This CDR3 has 17 amino acids. Germline V CDR1 and CDR2: SGHKS, YYEKEE (reference sequence). The CDR3 loop is CASSLVFWRETYNEQFF. The DNA of the CDR3 is TGTGCCAGCAGCTTGGTATTCTGGCGGGAAACCTACAATGAGCAGTTCTTC.

This clone was detected a few times. This chain joins TRBV28 and TRBJ2-2; D is unresolved. Trimming shortened V by 4 bases and J by 5 bases, and 14 bases separated the two germline ends. CDR3 length equals 15 residues. CDR1 MDHEN and CDR2 SYDVKM come from the germline V gene. Here the CDR3 DNA reads TGTGCCAGCAGTTCCCTTCAGGTGTTTACCGGGGAGCTGTTTTTT. This encodes CASSSLQVFTGELFF.

V usage is TRBV10-2 and J usage is TRBJ2-3; 11 bases fit TRBD2. CDR3 length: 16 amino acids. The trim removed 2 bases at V and 5 bases at J, leaving 6 bases unmatched. Germline assignment: CDR1 WSHSY and CDR2 SAAADI. As DNA, the CDR3 is TGCGCCAGCAGTGAGAGGCGTCTAGCGGGAGGAGATACGCAGTATTTT. Its translation: CASSERRLAGGDTQYF.

The rearrangement uses TRBV5-1 and TRBJ1-1; D is unclear. The CDR3 consists of 14 residues. V shed 0 bases and J shed 3 bases, with 9 bases lying between them. Per germline, CDR1 SGHRS and CDR2 YFSETQ. CDR3 in DNA: TGCGCCAGCAGCTTGGTGGTTGGGGACACTGAAGCTTTCTTT. Translation gives CASSLVVGDTEAFF.

This clone was counted a few times. This chain links TRBV19 with TRBJ1-5; D not resolved. V was clipped by 7 bases and J by 6 bases, with 13 bases between them. Germline CDR1 and CDR2: LNHDA and SQIVND (reference sequence). This CDR3 comprises 13 residues. Here the CDR3 reads CASKDPSGQPQHF. In DNA form, the CDR3 reads TGTGCCAGTAAGGACCCTTCAGGTCAGCCCCAGCATTTT. The variable domain in full, with the rest retrieved from reference TRBV19 and TRBJ1-5, is DGGITQSPKYLFRKEGQNVTLSCEQNLNHDAMYWYRQDPGQGLRLIYYSQIVNDFQKGDIAEGYSVSREKKESFPLTVTSAQKNPTAFYLCASKDPSGQPQHFGDGTRLSIL.

CDR3 residues: CASSYSYRAYEQYF. CDR3 DNA: TGTGCCAGCAGTTACTCCTACAGGGCCTACGAGCAGTACTTC. The chain carries TRBV6-5 and TRBJ2-7, with TRBD1 as a possible D gene (6 bases). V was trimmed by 0 bases and J by 2 bases, leaving 8 bases between them. The CDR3 consists of 14 residues. Per germline, CDR1 MNHEY and CDR2 SVGAGI.

The chain recombines TRBV27 with TRBJ2-2; D remains unclear. Trimming cost V 5 bases and J 4 bases, with 8 bases left between them. Germline CDR1 reads MNHEY; CDR2 reads SMNVEV (reference sequence). This CDR3 spans 13 amino acids. The CDR3 reads CASSPRGTGELFF. CDR3 DNA: TGTGCCAGCAGTCCTCGAGGCACCGGGGAGCTGTTTTTT.

The rearrangement joins TRBV7-9 to TRBJ1-4; D not resolved. The CDR3 sequence is 14 residues long. Trimming cost V 3 bases and J 3 bases, with 8 bases left between them. Germline V CDR1 and CDR2: SEHNR, FQNEAQ (reference sequence). The CDR3 coding sequence is TGTGCCAGCAGCTTCCTGGGAGCTAATGAAAAACTGTTTTTT. As protein: CASSFLGANEKLFF.

V gene TRBV7-9 combines with J gene TRBJ2-7; D is uncertain. Germline V lookup: CDR1 SEHNR, CDR2 FQNEAQ (reference sequence). The CDR3 sequence is 15 residues long. The V end lost 5 bases, the J end lost 0 bases, and 14 bases lay between the germline ends. The CDR3 sequence is CASSLPLGRSYEQYF. The CDR3 DNA sequence: TGTGCCAGCAGCCTCCCCCTTGGGCGCTCCTACGAGCAGTACTTC.

The chain combines TRBV28 with TRBJ1-5; the match to TRBD1 covers 8 bases. The CDR3 has 14 residues. Germline CDR1 reads MDHEN; CDR2 reads SYDVKM. Unmatched junction bases numbered 11, after V lost 7 bases and J lost 9 bases. The CDR3 sequence: CASTKDRVVGPQHF. The DNA of the CDR3 is TGTGCCAGCACAAAGGACAGGGTCGTTGGGCCCCAGCATTTT.